This TCR beta chain comes out of a study of CD8 T cells in Susac syndrome. Turning to this clonotype: The antigen is not known.

Reverse transcription of 0.5 to 1 ug RNA was performed with random hexamers. The CDR3 of TCR beta was amplified by immunoSEQ multiplex PCR across 54 Vbeta and 13 Jbeta. TCRdb re-derived calls from the immunoSEQ multiplex PCR reads in MiXCR, one entry per CDR3 protein. The sample has 95,000 to 150,000 distinct CDR3 sequences, approximately 96% seen once. The study, taken as a whole, reports: Individuals included in the TCR sequencing and HLA analysis were acknowledged by the study to be relatively few in number.

CDR3 length: 16 amino acids. From germline, CDR1 is SEHNR and CDR2 FQNEAQ (reference sequence). The V end lost 1 base, the J end lost 5 bases, and 18 bases lay between the germline ends. TEMRA cells underwent FACS enrichment and CD8+ and CD4+ T cells underwent negative isolation. The source material was CD4+ T cells from PBMCs. This sequence was found in a human donor with Susac syndrome. The chain carries TRBV7-9 and TRBJ2-7; D uncertain. DNA for the CDR3: TGTGCCAGCAGCTTAGTTTGGAACGGTGATGGTGACGAGCAGTACTTC. Protein: CASSLVWNGDGDEQYF.